This T cell receptor (beta chain) derives from a study of cytomegalovirus exposure and HLA in healthy donors. Overall study context: Tens of millions of unique TCR sequences came from HLA-typed donors in an early release. Genotyping of some 390 donors showed that over 80% belonged to the Caucasian-associated ancestry cluster. The study, taken as a whole, reports: The CMV antigen specificity of a few CMV-associated chains was confirmed through in vitro analysis. The Asian-associated ancestry cluster reportedly had fewer N-insertions than the approximately 610-donor mean in a later analysis.

Germline CDR1 reads LNHNV; CDR2 reads YYDKDF (reference sequence). V trimming: 3 bases; J trimming: 1 base; junction bases outside the gene matches: 8. The CDR3 loop spans 17 amino acids. On this clone itself: The antigen remains undetermined.

PCR involved 60 Vbeta and 13 Jbeta primers. Profiled with immunoSEQ multiplex PCR; TCRdb holds only in-frame clones, not every one. In the table there are about 130,000 clones, around 78% of which are singletons. This receptor was taken from a woman aged 50 to 60 in good health and CMV-seronegative. The sample was PBMCs. The V call is TRBV15, the J call TRBJ2-2; 7 positions match TRBD2. The CDR3 reads CATSSKGKRENTGELFF. The DNA of the CDR3 is TGTGCCACCAGCAGTAAGGGGAAGCGGGAGAACACCGGGGAGCTGTTTTTT.